Reported below is one TCR beta chain. This entry comes from a study of response to subunit inactivated influenza vaccine. Germline assignment: CDR1 SGHTA and CDR2 FQGNSA. Trimming left V 7 bases short and J 6 bases short, with 13 bases between. CDR3 length: 13 amino acids. TCRdb ran MiXCR on the RT-PCR reads and lists one entry per CDR3 protein. The top ten clones hold roughly 14% of a sample with over 400,000 distinct CDR3 sequences, 10% to 15% of them seen once. The material was PBMCs from blood, obtained roughly 48 days after vaccination. This sequence joins TRBV7-2 and TRBJ2-1; D possibly corresponds to TRBD2 (6 bases). This receptor was obtained from a man between 45 and 60 years old who received an inactivated influenza vaccine. CDR3 sequence: CASTPGTLNEQFF. Written as DNA, the CDR3 is TGTGCCAGCACCCCCGGGACTCTCAATGAGCAGTTCTTC. Full variable domain (missing parts from reference TRBV7-2 and TRBJ2-1): GAGVSQSPSNKVTEKGKDVELRCDPISGHTALYWYRQSLGQGLEFLIYFQGNSAPDKSGLPSDRFSAERTGGSVSTLTIQRTQQEDSAVYLCASTPGTLNEQFFGPGTRLTVL.